The rows below give T cell receptor beta chains drawn from one sample of a study of Graves' ophthalmopathy and Graves' hyperthyroidism. One entry per CDR3 protein results from TCRdb running MiXCR on the multiplex PCR reads. The sample lists over a million distinct CDR3 sequences; less than 45% were seen once. Material: peripheral blood or thyroid tissue (not recorded which). The receptors shown here come from an adult man with Graves' hyperthyroidism. Both conserved end residues are part of each CDR3. A D gene is named only where the DNA matches it firmly. Size is omitted from some rows. Given values are once, few, many or a class for expanded clones.

D,J,size,V,DNA,CDR3
.,TRBJ1-5,many,TRBV2,TGTGCCAGCAGTAACGACGGATTCAATCAGCCCCAGCATTTT,CASSNDGFNQPQHF
.,TRBJ1-1,many,TRBV2,TGTGCCAGCAGTGAAGTGGCAGGGCCCGCCACTGAAGCTTTCTTT,CASSEVAGPATEAFF
.,TRBJ1-1,.,TRBV6-6,TGTGCCAGCAGAAAACAGAAGGGCCGAGGGTACACTGAAGCTTTCTTT,CASRKQKGRGYTEAFF
.,TRBJ1-6,once,TRBV5-1,TGCGCCAGCAGCCGACGAACTTCACCCCCCCACTTT,CASSRRTSPPHF
.,TRBJ1-1,once,TRBV20-1,TGCAGTGCTAGAGTGGCCGCCAAGAACACTGAAGCTTTCTTT,CSARVAAKNTEAFF
.,TRBJ1-2,few,TRBV11-2,TGTGCCAGCAGCCCACCGTTGGTTGGGGGCTACACCTTC,CASSPPLVGGYTF
.,TRBJ2-7,.,TRBV7-9,TGTGCCAGCAGCCCAGAGGGCGGGATGTACGAGCAGTACTTC,CASSPEGGMYEQYF
.,TRBJ2-2,.,TRBV7-9,TGTGCCAGCAGCTTAACGCCGCGCACCGGGGAGCTGTTTTTT,CASSLTPRTGELFF
.,TRBJ2-7,few,TRBV7-2,TGTGCCAGCAGCAATAGGGGAGGGGGCAGGTACGAGCAGTACTTC,CASSNRGGGRYEQYF
.,TRBJ1-1,few,TRBV6-2/TRBV6-3,TGTGCCATCCGGGGGACTATGAACACTGAAGCTTTCTTT,CAIRGTMNTEAFF
.,TRBJ1-1,.,TRBV7-2,TGTGCCAGCTCACCACGTTCGGAATCTGAAGCTTTCTTT,CASSPRSESEAFF
.,TRBJ1-2,.,TRBV3-1,TGTGCCAGCAGCCAACGGGGGGTGGGTGGCTACACCTTC,CASSQRGVGGYTF
.,TRBJ1-3,many,TRBV24-1,TGTGCCACCAGTGATGGTCAGGGACACCGGGAAAACACCATATATTTT,CATSDGQGHRENTIYF
.,TRBJ1-2,.,TRBV25-1,.,CACSARSDTVGGYTF
.,TRBJ1-1,.,TRBV28,TGTGCCAGCAGTTTCCTCTCGGCCGAAGCTTTCTTT,CASSFLSAEAFF
.,TRBJ2-5,.,TRBV10-1,TGTGCCAGCAGTTTCTCCGGGACGGAAATTCAAGAGACCCAGTACTTC,CASSFSGTEIQETQYF
TRBD2,TRBJ2-5,.,TRBV7-6,TGTGCCAGCAGCTTGGCCGGGAGACTAGCGGGACAGTGGGAGACCCAGTACTTC,CASSLAGRLAGQWETQYF
TRBD1,TRBJ1-4,.,TRBV6-1,TGTGCCAGTACAGGGGAGGGAACAGTGGTTGAAAAACTGTTTTTT,CASTGEGTVVEKLFF
.,TRBJ1-3,.,TRBV7-2,TGCGCCAGCAGCCAAGAAGAAAGAGCTGGAAACACCATATATTTT,CASSQEERAGNTIYF
TRBD1,TRBJ1-2,.,TRBV28,TGTGCCAGCAGTTTCTCGGGACAGGGGTACTATGGCTACACCTTC,CASSFSGQGYYGYTF
.,TRBJ2-3,.,TRBV5-1,TGCGCCAGCAGCTCCTCAGGCACAGATACGCAGTATTTT,CASSSSGTDTQYF
TRBD2,TRBJ2-5,.,TRBV7-2,TGTGCCAGCAGCCAAGGCCAGCGGGGGGCGACCCGGTACTTC,CASSQGQRGATRYF
.,TRBJ1-2,.,TRBV10-3,TGTGCCATCAAAGGAGAGATGTGGGGCTATGGCTACACCTTC,CAIKGEMWGYGYTF
.,TRBJ2-3,.,TRBV29-1,TGCAGCGTTGTAGCGGATACGCAGTATTTT,CSVVADTQYF
TRBD1,TRBJ1-2,.,TRBV20-1,TGCAGTGCCAGCGGGACAGGGACGCGTGGCTACACCTTC,CSASGTGTRGYTF
.,TRBJ2-1,.,TRBV7-2,TGTGCCAGCAGCTTAGGGCTAGCCGGAGGTTGGGGTGAGCAGTTCTTC,CASSLGLAGGWGEQFF
TRBD1,TRBJ1-1,many,TRBV5-1,TGCGCCAGCAGACAAGGGACAGCCAACACTGAAGCTTTCTTT,CASRQGTANTEAFF
.,TRBJ2-2,.,TRBV5-1,TGCGCCAGCGGACTAATGAACACCGGGGAGCTGTTTTTT,CASGLMNTGELFF
TRBD1,TRBJ1-2,few,TRBV4-3,TGCGCCAGCAGCCAAGTAATGAGGGGGCCGTGGGGCTACACCTTC,CASSQVMRGPWGYTF
.,TRBJ1-1,.,TRBV9,TGTGCCAGCAGCGAGCCCGAGGGTGGGGGAATGAACACTGAAGCTTTCTTT,CASSEPEGGGMNTEAFF
.,TRBJ1-2,.,TRBV10-2,TGTGCCAGCAGTTTGAGTTCATCTCTATGGGGCTACACCTTC,CASSLSSSLWGYTF
.,TRBJ1-2,.,TRBV25-1,TGTGCCAGCAGTAACCAGGACAACTATGGCTACACCTTC,CASSNQDNYGYTF
.,TRBJ1-4,.,TRBV2,TGTGCCAGCGGGCAATTTAATGAAAAACTGTTTTTT,CASGQFNEKLFF
.,TRBJ2-5,many,TRBV20-1,TGCAGTGCTGAACAACCGGGGACCCAGTACTTC,CSAEQPGTQYF
.,TRBJ1-1,.,TRBV9,TGTGCCAGCAGCGCAGGGGAGGTCGCTGAAGCTTTCTTT,CASSAGEVAEAFF
.,TRBJ1-6,many,TRBV7-9,TGTGCCACCGAGCGACAGGATAATTCACCCCTCCACTTT,CATERQDNSPLHF
.,TRBJ1-5,few,TRBV24-1,TGTGCCACCTCTTCGGGGGGAAAGCCCCAGCATTTT,CATSSGGKPQHF
.,TRBJ1-5,few,TRBV10-2,TGCGCCAGCAGTGAGCCGGACATGGCGGGAGGTCAGCCCCAGCATTTT,CASSEPDMAGGQPQHF
.,TRBJ2-5,many,TRBV12-3/TRBV12-4,TGTGCCAGCAGTTATGGGGGCCCCGGGGAGACCCAGTACTTC,CASSYGGPGETQYF
TRBD1,TRBJ2-7,.,TRBV5-1,TGCGCCAGCAGCCCGGTCGGGACAGGGGGAACCGAGCAGTACTTC,CASSPVGTGGTEQYF
TRBD1,TRBJ2-6,few,TRBV5-1,TGCGCCACCGGCTCCGGGACAGTAGGCTCTGGGGCCAACGTCCTGACTTTC,CATGSGTVGSGANVLTF